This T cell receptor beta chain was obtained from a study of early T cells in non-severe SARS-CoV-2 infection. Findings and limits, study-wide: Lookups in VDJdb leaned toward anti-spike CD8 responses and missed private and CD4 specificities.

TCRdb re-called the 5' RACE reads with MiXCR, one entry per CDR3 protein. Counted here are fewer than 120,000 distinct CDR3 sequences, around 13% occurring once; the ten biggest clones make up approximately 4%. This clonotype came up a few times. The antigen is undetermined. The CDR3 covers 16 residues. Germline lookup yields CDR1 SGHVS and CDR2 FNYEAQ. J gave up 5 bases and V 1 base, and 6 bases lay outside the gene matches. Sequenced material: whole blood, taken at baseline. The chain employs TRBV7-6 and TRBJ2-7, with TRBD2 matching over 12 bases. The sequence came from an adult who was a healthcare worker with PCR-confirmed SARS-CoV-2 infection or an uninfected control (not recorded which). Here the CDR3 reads CASSLEGLAGPNEQYF. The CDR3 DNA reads TGTGCCAGCAGCTTAGAAGGACTAGCGGGGCCTAACGAGCAGTACTTC. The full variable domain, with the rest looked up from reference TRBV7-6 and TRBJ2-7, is GAGVSQSPRYKVTKRGQDVALRCDPISGHVSLYWYRQALGQGPEFLTYFNYEAQQDKSGLPNDRFSAERPEGSISTLTIQRTEQRDSAMYRCASSLEGLAGPNEQYFGPGTRLTVT.